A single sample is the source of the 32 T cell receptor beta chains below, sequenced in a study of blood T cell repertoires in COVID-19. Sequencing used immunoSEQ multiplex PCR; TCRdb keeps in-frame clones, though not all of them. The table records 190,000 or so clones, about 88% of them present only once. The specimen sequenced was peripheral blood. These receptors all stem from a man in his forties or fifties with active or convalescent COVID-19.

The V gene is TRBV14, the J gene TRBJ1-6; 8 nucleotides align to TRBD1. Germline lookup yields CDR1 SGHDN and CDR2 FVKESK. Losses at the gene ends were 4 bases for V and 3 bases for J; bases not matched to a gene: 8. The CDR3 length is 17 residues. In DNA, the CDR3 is TGTGCCAGCAGCCTAACCAGGGGGCAAGGCTATAATTCACCCCTCCACTTT. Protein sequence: CASSLTRGQGYNSPLHF.

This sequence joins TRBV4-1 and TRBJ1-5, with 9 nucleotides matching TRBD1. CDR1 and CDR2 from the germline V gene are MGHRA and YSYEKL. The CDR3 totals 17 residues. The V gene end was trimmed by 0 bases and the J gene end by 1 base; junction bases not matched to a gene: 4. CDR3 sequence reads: CASSQDPGTGSNQPQHF. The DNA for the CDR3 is TGCGCCAGCAGCCAAGATCCCGGGACAGGGAGCAATCAGCCCCAGCATTTT.

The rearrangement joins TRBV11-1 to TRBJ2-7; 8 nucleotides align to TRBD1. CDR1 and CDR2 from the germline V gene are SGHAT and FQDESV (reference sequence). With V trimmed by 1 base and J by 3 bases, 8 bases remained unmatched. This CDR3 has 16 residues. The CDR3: CASSLGAGTGHYEQYF. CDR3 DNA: TGTGCCAGCAGCTTAGGGGCCGGGACAGGCCACTACGAGCAGTACTTC.

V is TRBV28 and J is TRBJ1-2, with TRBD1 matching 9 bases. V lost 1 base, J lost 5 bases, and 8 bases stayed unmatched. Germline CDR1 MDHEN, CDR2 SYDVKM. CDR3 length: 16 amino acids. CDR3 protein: CASSLYSGTGRYGYTF. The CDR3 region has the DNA TGTGCCAGCAGTTTATACTCCGGGACAGGGAGGTATGGCTACACCTTC.

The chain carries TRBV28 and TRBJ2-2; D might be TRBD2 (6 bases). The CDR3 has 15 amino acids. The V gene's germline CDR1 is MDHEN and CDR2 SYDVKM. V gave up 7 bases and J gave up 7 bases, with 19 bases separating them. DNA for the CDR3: TGTGCCAGCACCCCGCACGGGGGTTTTGGCGGGGAGCTGTTTTTT. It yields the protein CASTPHGGFGGELFF.

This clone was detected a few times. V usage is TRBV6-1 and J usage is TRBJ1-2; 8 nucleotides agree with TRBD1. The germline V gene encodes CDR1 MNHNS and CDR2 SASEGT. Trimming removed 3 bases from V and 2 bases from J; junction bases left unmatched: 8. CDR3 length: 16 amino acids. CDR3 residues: CASSEGPGQENYGYTF. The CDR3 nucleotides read TGTGCCAGCAGTGAGGGACCGGGACAGGAGAACTATGGCTACACCTTC.

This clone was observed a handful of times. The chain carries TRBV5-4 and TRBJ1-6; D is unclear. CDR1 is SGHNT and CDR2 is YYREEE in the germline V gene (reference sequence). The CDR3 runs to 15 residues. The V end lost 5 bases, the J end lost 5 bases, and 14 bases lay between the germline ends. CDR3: CASSFGPGDNSPLHF. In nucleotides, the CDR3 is TGTGCCAGCAGTTTTGGGCCCGGGGATAATTCACCCCTCCACTTT.

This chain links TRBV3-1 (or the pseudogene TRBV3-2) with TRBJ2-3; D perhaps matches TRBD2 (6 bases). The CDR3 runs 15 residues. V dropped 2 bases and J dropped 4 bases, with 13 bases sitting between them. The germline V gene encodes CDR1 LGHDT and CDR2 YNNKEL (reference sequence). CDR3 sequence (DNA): TGTGCCAGCAGCCAACGACTAGGTTTCGCAGATACGCAGTATTTT. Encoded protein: CASSQRLGFADTQYF.

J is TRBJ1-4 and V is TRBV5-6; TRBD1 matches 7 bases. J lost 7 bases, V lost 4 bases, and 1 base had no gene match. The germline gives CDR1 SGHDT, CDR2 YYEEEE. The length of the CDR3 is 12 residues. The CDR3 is CASSRDSEKLFF. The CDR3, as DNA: TGTGCCAGCAGCAGGGACAGTGAAAAACTGTTTTTT.

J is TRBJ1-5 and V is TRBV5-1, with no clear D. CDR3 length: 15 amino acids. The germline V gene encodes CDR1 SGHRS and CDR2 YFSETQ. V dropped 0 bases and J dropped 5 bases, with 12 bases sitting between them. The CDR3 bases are TGCGCCAGCAGCTTGGAGGTAGGGAGATATCAGCCCCAGCATTTT. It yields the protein CASSLEVGRYQPQHF.

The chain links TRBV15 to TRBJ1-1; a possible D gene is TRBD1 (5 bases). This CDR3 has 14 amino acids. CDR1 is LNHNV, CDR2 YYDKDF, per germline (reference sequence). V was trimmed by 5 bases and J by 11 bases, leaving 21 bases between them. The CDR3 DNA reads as TGTGCCACCAGCGGAAACAGGAGGGCCCTGGATGCTTTCTTT. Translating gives CATSGNRRALDAFF.

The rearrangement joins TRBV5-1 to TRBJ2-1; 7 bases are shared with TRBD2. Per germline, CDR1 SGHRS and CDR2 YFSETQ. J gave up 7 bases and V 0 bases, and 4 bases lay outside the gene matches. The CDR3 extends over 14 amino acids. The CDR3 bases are TGCGCCAGCAGCTTGGAAACTAGCGTGAATGAGCAGTTCTTC. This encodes CASSLETSVNEQFF.

The CDR3 is CASSHYIRGRGAYEQYF. DNA of the CDR3: TGTGCCAGCAGTCACTATATCCGGGGACGGGGGGCTTACGAGCAGTACTTC. The V call is TRBV28, the J call TRBJ2-7; the D gene is possibly TRBD2 (7 bases). The CDR3 spans 17 residues. V lost 5 bases and J 4 bases, leaving 24 bases between the germline ends. The germline V gene has CDR1 MDHEN and CDR2 SYDVKM.

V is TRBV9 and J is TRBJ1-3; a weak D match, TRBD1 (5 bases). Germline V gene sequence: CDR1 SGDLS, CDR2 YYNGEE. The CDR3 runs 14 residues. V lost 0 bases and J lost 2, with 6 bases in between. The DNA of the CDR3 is TGTGCCAGCAGCGTAGCAGGGCCTGGAAACACCATATATTTT. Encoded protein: CASSVAGPGNTIYF.

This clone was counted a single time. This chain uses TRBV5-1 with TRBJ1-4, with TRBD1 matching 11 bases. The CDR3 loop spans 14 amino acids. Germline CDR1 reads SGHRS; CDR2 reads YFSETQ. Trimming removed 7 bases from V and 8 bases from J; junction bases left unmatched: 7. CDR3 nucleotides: TGCGCCAGCGCCCGGGGACAGGGGGTGGAAAAACTGTTTTTT. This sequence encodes CASARGQGVEKLFF.

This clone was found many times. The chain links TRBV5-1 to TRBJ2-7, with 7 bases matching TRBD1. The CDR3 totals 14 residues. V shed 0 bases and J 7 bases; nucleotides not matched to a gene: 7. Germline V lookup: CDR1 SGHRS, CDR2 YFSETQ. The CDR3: CASSLATGAWEQYF. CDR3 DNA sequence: TGCGCCAGCAGCTTGGCTACAGGGGCGTGGGAGCAGTACTTC.

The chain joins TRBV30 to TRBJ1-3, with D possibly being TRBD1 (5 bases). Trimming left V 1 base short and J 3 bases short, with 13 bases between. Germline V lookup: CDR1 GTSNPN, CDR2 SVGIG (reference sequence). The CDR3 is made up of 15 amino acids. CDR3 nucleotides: TGTGCCTGGAGTGCATTCGGGGGGGATGGAAACACCATATATTTT. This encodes CAWSAFGGDGNTIYF.

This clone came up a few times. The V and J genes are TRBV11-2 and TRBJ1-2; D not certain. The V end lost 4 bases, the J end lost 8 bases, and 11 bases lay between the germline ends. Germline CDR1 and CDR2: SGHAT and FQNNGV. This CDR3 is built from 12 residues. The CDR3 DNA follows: TGTGCCAGCAGCTCGACTGCGGAAGGCTACACCTTC. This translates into CASSSTAEGYTF.

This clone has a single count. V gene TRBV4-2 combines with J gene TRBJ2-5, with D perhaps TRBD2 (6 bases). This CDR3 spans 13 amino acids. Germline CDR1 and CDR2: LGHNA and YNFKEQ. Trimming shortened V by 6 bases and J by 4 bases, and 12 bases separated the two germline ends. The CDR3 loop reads CASSDGTPETQYF. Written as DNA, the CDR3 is TGTGCCAGCAGTGACGGGACTCCAGAGACCCAGTACTTC.

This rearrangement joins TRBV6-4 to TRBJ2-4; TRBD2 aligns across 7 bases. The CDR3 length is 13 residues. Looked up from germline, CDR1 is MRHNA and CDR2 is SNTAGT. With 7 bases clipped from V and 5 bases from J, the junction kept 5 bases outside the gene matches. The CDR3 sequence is CASTLRGENIQYF. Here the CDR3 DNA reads TGTGCCAGCACCCTCCGGGGGGAAAACATTCAGTACTTC.

CDR3 bases: TGTGCCATCAACTCGGGGGGCACCAACACCGGGGAGCTGTTTTTT. Protein sequence: CAINSGGTNTGELFF. This chain joins TRBV10-3 and TRBJ2-2, with TRBD2 as a possible D gene (7 bases). This CDR3 comprises 15 residues. The V end lost 7 bases, the J end lost 2 bases, and 14 bases lay between the germline ends. The germline CDR1 and CDR2 sequences are ENHRY and SYGVKD.

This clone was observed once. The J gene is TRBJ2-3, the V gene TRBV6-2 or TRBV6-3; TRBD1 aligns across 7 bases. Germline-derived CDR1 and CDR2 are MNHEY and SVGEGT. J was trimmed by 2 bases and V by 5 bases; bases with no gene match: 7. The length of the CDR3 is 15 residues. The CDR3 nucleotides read TGTGCCAGCAGTCGACAGGGTTGGGACACAGATACGCAGTATTTT. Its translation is CASSRQGWDTDTQYF.

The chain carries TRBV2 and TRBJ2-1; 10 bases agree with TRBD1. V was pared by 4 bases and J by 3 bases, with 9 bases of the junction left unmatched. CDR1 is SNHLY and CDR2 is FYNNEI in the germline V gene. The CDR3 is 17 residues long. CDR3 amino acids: CASSVTRQGAFYNEQFF. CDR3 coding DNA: TGTGCCAGCAGTGTTACTCGACAGGGGGCGTTCTACAATGAGCAGTTCTTC.

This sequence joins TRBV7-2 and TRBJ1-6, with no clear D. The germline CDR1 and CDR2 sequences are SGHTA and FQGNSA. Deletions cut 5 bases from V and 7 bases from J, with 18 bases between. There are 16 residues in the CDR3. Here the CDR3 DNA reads TGTGCCAGCAGCCGCCTTGGTCTAGGTGGGAATTCACCCCTCCACTTT. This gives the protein CASSRLGLGGNSPLHF. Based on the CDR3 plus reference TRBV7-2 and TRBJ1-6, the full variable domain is GAGVSQSPSNKVTEKGKDVELRCDPISGHTALYWYRQSLGQGLEFLIYFQGNSAPDKSGLPSDRFSAERTGGSVSTLTIQRTQQEDSAVYLCASSRLGLGGNSPLHFGNGTRLTVT.

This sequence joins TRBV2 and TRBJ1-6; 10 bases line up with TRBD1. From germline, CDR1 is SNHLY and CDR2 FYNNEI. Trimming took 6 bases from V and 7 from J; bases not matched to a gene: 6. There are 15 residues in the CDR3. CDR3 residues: CASRAQGQGNSPLHF. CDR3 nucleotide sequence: TGTGCCAGCAGGGCTCAGGGACAGGGGAATTCACCCCTCCACTTT.

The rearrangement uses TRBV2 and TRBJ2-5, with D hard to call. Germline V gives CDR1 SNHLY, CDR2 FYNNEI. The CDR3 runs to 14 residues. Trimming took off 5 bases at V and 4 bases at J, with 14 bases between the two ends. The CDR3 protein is CASSWSRGLETQYF. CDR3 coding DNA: TGTGCCAGCAGTTGGTCAAGAGGTTTAGAGACCCAGTACTTC.

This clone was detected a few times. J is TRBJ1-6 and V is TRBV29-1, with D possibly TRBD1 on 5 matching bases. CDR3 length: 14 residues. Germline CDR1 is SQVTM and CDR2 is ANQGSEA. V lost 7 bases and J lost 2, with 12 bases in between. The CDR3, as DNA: TGCAGCGGCCGGGGGGATACCTATAATTCACCCCTCCACTTT. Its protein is CSGRGDTYNSPLHF.

In DNA form, the CDR3 reads TGTGCCAGCAGCCCGGGATTCACCTCCGGGGAGCTGTTTTTT. Amino acids: CASSPGFTSGELFF. This rearrangement joins TRBV5-6 to TRBJ2-2; D might be TRBD2 (5 bases). Germline CDR1 and CDR2: SGHDT and YYEEEE. Trimming took 4 bases from V and 6 from J, leaving 13 bases between them. There are 14 residues in the CDR3.

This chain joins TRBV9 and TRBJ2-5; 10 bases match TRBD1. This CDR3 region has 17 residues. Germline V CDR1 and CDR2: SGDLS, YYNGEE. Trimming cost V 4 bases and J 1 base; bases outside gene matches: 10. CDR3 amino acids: CASSLEGGQGLQETQYF. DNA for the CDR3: TGTGCCAGCAGCCTAGAGGGGGGACAGGGGCTCCAAGAGACCCAGTACTTC.

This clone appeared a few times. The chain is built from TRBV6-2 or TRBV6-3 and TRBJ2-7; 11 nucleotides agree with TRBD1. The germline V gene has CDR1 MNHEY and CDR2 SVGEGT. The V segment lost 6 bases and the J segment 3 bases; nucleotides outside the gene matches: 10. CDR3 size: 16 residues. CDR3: CASSPVDRGLYYEQYF. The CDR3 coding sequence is TGTGCCAGCAGCCCGGTGGACAGGGGGCTGTACTACGAGCAGTACTTC.

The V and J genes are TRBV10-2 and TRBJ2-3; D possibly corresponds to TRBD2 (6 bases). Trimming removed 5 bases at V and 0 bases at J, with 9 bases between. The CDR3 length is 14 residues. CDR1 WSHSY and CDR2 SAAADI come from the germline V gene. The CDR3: CASSSSGSTDTQYF. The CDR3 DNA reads TGCGCCAGCAGTTCCAGCGGGAGCACAGATACGCAGTATTTT.

In nucleotides, the CDR3 is TGTGCCAGCAGCAAAACAGCCCAGGCCTACGAGCAGTACTTC. Its translation is CASSKTAQAYEQYF. The rearrangement links TRBV21-1 to TRBJ2-7; the table assigns TRBD1, which was not confirmed against the DNA. TRBV21-1 is marked as a pseudogene. The CDR3 extends over 14 amino acids.